This passage covers 2 T cell receptor beta chains from one sample sequenced in a study of T cell repertoires in cytomegalovirus infection. From the reads, TCRdb called clonotypes with MiXCR, one entry per CDR3 protein. Among some 800,000 distinct CDR3 sequences, roughly 28% were seen once, and the ten largest hold less than 15%. These TCRs are of unknown antigen specificity. The specimen was cultured CD8+ T cells from PBMCs, collected from culture after CMV antigen stimulation. These receptors were obtained from a human donor in good health (CMV status not recorded). Some clones in this sample may be carry-over from other donors' samples.

This clonotype occurred a few times. The chain carries TRBV7-9 and TRBJ1-1; the D gene is possibly TRBD1 (5 bases). The CDR3 is made up of 18 amino acids. V lost 5 bases and J 0 bases, leaving 22 bases between the germline ends. Germline CDR1 SEHNR, CDR2 FQNEAQ (reference sequence). The CDR3 DNA sequence: TGTGCCAGCAGCCTACCCATGCCCCGACAGAGTATGAACACTGAAGCTTTCTTT. It is translated as CASSLPMPRQSMNTEAFF.

This clonotype was counted a few times. V is TRBV15 and J is TRBJ2-1; D is unresolved. Trimming removed 1 base at V and 0 bases at J, with 13 bases between. Looked up from germline, CDR1 is LNHNV and CDR2 is YYDKDF (reference sequence). The CDR3 has 17 residues. The chain's CDR3 is CATSRVRALSSYNEQFF. In nucleotides, the CDR3 is TGTGCCACCAGCAGAGTAAGGGCCCTGAGCTCCTACAATGAGCAGTTCTTC. Filled out from reference TRBV15 and TRBJ2-1, the complete variable domain reads DAMVIQNPRYQVTQFGKPVTLSCSQTLNHNVMYWYQQKSSQAPKLLFHYYDKDFNNEADTPDNFQSRRPNTSFCFLDIRSPGLGDTAMYLCATSRVRALSSYNEQFFGPGTRLTVL.